This record concerns one T cell receptor beta chain sequence. This clone's antigen is unknown. Qualities for individual bases were not recorded, and no much larger clone is one base off. This sample is part of a study of technical replicates of blood from a handful of donors (dated by TCRdb to 2016 to 2017). Taken from the germline V gene, the CDR1 and CDR2 loops are SNHLY and FYNNEI. V is pruned by 3 bases and J by 6 bases, leaving 2 bases of the junction without a gene match. There are 13 amino acids in the CDR3, from cysteine to phenylalanine inclusive. The retained sequence is limited to the CDR3, 39 bases, with the frame set at the first base. Receptor amplification or capture employed the immunoSEQ multiplex PCR assay. The table was pulled from immuneACCESS by TCRdb, which kept in-frame rearrangements only. Such tables lose some clones; where checked, under half of the loss comes from unresolved V genes, and the rest has no known cause. This sample comprises roughly 65,000 clones, approximately 88% of them detected only once. The ten biggest clones cover 4% to 5% of the sample.

The receptor chain draws on TRBV2 and TRBJ2-1; 7 of the junction bases match TRBD1. The clonotype was recovered from a human donor in good health. Some clones in this sample may be carry-over from other donors' samples. Material: PBMCs. CDR3 reads: CASSETGTNEQFF. The nucleotide sequence reads TGTGCCAGCAGTGAGACAGGGACCAATGAGCAGTTCTTC.